Presented here are 8 T cell receptor beta chains from one specimen sequenced in a study of OX40 agonist ivuxolimab in advanced cancers. This table comes from immunoSEQ multiplex PCR, and its TCRdb copy is limited to in-frame clones, with some not included. The sample records roughly 46,000 clones, about 91% being singletons. The starting material was CD4+ or CD8+ T cells sorted from blood, obtained in a trial of the OX40 agonist ivuxolimab. The receptors here all came from an adult with an advanced solid tumor such as melanoma, head and neck, liver or kidney cancer.

The chain links TRBV2 to TRBJ2-1; 10 positions match TRBD2. The CDR3 consists of 15 residues. With V trimmed by 6 bases and J by 7 bases, 9 bases remained unmatched. Per germline, CDR1 SNHLY and CDR2 FYNNEI. Here the CDR3 reads CASSASGGAGNEQFF. CDR3 DNA sequence: TGTGCCAGCAGCGCGAGCGGGGGGGCCGGGAATGAGCAGTTCTTC. Full variable domain (remainder filled in from reference TRBV2 and TRBJ2-1): EPEVTQTPSHQVTQMGQEVILRCVPISNHLYFYWYRQILGQKVEFLVSFYNNEISEKSEIFDDQFSVERPDGSNFTLKIRSTKLEDSAMYFCASSASGGAGNEQFFGPGTRLTVL.

The rearrangement uses TRBV18 and TRBJ2-3; tentative D call: TRBD2 (6 bases). Germline V gives CDR1 KGHSH, CDR2 LQKENI. The CDR3 extends over 17 amino acids. Trimming stripped 2 bases from V and 3 bases from J, with 18 bases between. CDR3 loop: CASSPSRDFDPTDTQYF. The CDR3 nucleotides are TGTGCCAGCTCACCATCCCGGGACTTCGACCCGACAGATACGCAGTATTTT.

V and J are TRBV2 and TRBJ1-1, with D tentatively TRBD1 (5 bases). V was clipped by 6 bases and J by 3 bases, with 11 bases between them. This CDR3 is built from 13 residues. The germline CDR1 and CDR2 sequences are SNHLY and FYNNEI. CDR3 protein: CASRHPGYTEAFF. The CDR3 DNA is TGTGCCAGCAGGCACCCAGGGTACACTGAAGCTTTCTTT.

The V and J genes are TRBV7-6 and TRBJ2-7; a weak D match, TRBD1 (5 bases). Between the trimmed V and J ends, which lost 1 base and 5 bases, there was a span of 15 bases. Looked up from germline, CDR1 is SGHVS and CDR2 is FNYEAQ. This CDR3 has 15 amino acids. CDR3 in DNA: TGTGCCAGCAGCTTAGGGGGCGGATCGTTCGACGAGCAGTACTTC. This sequence encodes CASSLGGGSFDEQYF. The complete variable domain, with remaining parts taken from reference TRBV7-6 and TRBJ2-7, reads GAGVSQSPRYKVTKRGQDVALRCDPISGHVSLYWYRQALGQGPEFLTYFNYEAQQDKSGLPNDRFSAERPEGSISTLTIQRTEQRDSAMYRCASSLGGGSFDEQYFGPGTRLTVT.

The chain carries TRBV6-1 and TRBJ1-5, with 9 positions matching TRBD1. The V and J ends lost 4 bases and 6 bases, in that order; junction bases with no gene match: 7. The germline CDR1 and CDR2 sequences are MNHNS and SASEGT. This CDR3 has 15 amino acids. CDR3 nucleotides: TGTGCCAGCAGTGGGGGGACAGGGAGGATTCAGCCCCAGCATTTT. It specifies CASSGGTGRIQPQHF.

DNA of the CDR3: TGTGCCAGCAGTTATGGGCAGCTCTACGAGCAGTACTTC. It codes for CASSYGQLYEQYF. This chain connects TRBV6-6 to TRBJ2-7; D gene uncertain. This CDR3 is built from 13 residues. Germline loops: CDR1 MNHNY, CDR2 SVGAGI (reference sequence). With 3 bases removed from V and 3 bases from J, the gap between germline ends came to 9 bases.

V is TRBV27 and J is TRBJ1-5; D is unclear. The germline V and J ends were trimmed by 5 bases and 5 bases, with 16 bases remaining between them. The CDR3 extends over 15 amino acids. Germline V lookup: CDR1 MNHEY, CDR2 SMNVEV (reference sequence). The CDR3 is CASSPPTQRDQPQHF. The DNA of the CDR3 is TGTGCCAGCAGTCCCCCTACACAGCGGGATCAGCCCCAGCATTTT.

This chain connects TRBV5-1 to TRBJ2-7; 9 bases are shared with TRBD1. The ends lost 3 bases at V and 6 bases at J; junction bases unmatched: 10. The CDR3 has 15 amino acids. Germline values: CDR1 SGHRS, CDR2 YFSETQ. The CDR3 sequence: CASSWGQGRDGEQYF. CDR3 bases: TGCGCCAGCAGCTGGGGACAGGGACGGGACGGCGAGCAGTACTTC.